This T cell receptor (beta chain) comes out of a study of cytomegalovirus exposure and HLA in healthy donors. Study-level findings and limits: In vitro work confirmed that three CMV-associated chains recognize CMV antigens. According to a later analysis, donors in an Asian-associated ancestry cluster reportedly had fewer N-insertions than the roughly 670-donor mean. Researchers counted some 150 TCR beta chains as cytomegalovirus-associated.

This clone was counted a few times. Its antigen is as yet unknown. The PCR made use of 60 Vbeta and 13 Jbeta primers. Profiling relied on immunoSEQ multiplex PCR, and the TCRdb table lists in-frame clones only, not all of them. Of about 59,000 clones listed, about 89% are singletons. Healthy bone marrow donors made up the cohort. The CDR3 runs 18 residues. J gave up 3 bases and V 3 bases, and 10 bases lay outside the gene matches. CDR1 is SGHAT and CDR2 is FQDESV in the germline V gene (reference sequence). The receptor comes from a man in his thirties or forties in good health and CMV-seropositive. Specimen: PBMCs. This chain links TRBV11-1 with TRBJ2-2; TRBD2 matches 10 bases. The CDR3 reads CASSLGLAFRSDTGELFF. The CDR3 DNA reads TGTGCCAGCAGCTTGGGACTAGCGTTTCGGTCGGACACCGGGGAGCTGTTTTTT.